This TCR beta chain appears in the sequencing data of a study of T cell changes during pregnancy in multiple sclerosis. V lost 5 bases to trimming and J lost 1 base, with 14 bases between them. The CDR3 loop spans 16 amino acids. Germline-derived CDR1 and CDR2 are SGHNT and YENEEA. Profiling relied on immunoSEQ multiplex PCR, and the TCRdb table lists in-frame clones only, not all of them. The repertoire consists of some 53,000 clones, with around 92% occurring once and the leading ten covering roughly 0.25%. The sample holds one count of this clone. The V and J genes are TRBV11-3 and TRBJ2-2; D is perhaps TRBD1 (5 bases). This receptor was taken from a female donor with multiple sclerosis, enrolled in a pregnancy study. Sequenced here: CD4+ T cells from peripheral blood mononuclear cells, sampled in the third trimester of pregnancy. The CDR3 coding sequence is TGTGCCAGCAGCCCTCCGGGTAGGGGGAACACCGGGGAGCTGTTTTTT. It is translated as CASSPPGRGNTGELFF.